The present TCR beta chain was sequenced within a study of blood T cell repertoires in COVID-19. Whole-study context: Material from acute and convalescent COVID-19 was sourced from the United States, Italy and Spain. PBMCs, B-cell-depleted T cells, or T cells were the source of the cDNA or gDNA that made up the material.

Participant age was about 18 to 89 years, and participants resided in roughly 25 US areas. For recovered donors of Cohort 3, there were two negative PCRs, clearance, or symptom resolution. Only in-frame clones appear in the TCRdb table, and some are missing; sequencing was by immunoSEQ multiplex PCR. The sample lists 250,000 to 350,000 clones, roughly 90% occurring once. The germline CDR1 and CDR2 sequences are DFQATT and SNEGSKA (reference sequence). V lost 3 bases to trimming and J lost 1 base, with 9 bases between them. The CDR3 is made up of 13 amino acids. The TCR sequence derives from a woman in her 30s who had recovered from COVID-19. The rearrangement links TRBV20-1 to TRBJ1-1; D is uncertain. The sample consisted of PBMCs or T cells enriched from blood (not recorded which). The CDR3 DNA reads TGCAGTGCTAGTCCCCCTAAGAACACTGAAGCTTTCTTT. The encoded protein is CSASPPKNTEAFF.